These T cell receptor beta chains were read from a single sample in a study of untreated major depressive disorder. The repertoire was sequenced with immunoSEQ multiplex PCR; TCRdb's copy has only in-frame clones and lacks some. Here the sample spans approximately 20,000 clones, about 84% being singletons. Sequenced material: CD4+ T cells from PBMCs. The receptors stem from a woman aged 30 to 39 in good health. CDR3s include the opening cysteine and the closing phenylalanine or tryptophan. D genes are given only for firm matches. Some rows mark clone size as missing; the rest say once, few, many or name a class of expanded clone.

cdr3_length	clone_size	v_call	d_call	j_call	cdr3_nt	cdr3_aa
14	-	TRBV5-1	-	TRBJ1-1	TGCGCCAGCAGATGGACAAATCCGAACACTGAAGCTTTCTTT	CASRWTNPNTEAFF
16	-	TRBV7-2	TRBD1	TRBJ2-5	TGTGCCAGCAGCTACGCCCCGGGACAGGGGGTGGCAACCCAGTACTTC	CASSYAPGQGVATQYF
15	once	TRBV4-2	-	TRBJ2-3	TGTGCCAGCAGCCTAAGCTGGCAGCTCACAGATACGCAGTATTTT	CASSLSWQLTDTQYF
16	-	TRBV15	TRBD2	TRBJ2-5	TGTGCCACCAGCAGAGTTCGCGCGGGAGGGTATGAGACCCAGTACTTC	CATSRVRAGGYETQYF
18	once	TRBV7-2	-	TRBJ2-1	TGTGCCAGCAGCCCCCAGGGTAGGAGGGGGATCTCCTACAATGAGCAGTTCTTC	CASSPQGRRGISYNEQFF
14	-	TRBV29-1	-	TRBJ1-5	TGCAGCGCGACCTCAGAGGGCCTGAATCAGCCCCAGCATTTT	CSATSEGLNQPQHF
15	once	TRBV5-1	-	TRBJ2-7	TGCGCCAGCAGCTTGGGGGGGACTCTTTTCTACGAGCAGTACTTC	CASSLGGTLFYEQYF
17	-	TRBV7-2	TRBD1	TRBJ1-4	TGTGCCAGCAGCTTAGCGATGGGACAGGGGACGAATGAAAAACTGTTTTTT	CASSLAMGQGTNEKLFF
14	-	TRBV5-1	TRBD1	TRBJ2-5	TGCGCCAGCAGACAGGGGGCCGGGAGGGAGACCCAGTACTTC	CASRQGAGRETQYF
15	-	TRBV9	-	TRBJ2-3	TGTGCCAGCAGCGTGTCCGGGACTAGCACAGATACGCAGTATTTT	CASSVSGTSTDTQYF
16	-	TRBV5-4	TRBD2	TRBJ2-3	TGTGCCAGCAGCAGCGGACTAGCGGGGCACACAGATACGCAGTATTTT	CASSSGLAGHTDTQYF
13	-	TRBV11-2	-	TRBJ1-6	TGTGCCAGCAGCTTAGAACCGACAGCGACCCTCCACTTT	CASSLEPTATLHF
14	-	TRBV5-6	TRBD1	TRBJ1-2	TGTGCCAGCAGCCTGTCGGACAGGGGCTATGGCTACACCTTC	CASSLSDRGYGYTF
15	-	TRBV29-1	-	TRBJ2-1	TGCAGCGTTGTAGGGGGGGATGGAGCATACAATGAACAGTTCTTC	CSVVGGDGAYNEQFF
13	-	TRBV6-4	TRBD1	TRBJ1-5	TGTGCCAGCAGTGCTGACAGGGGTCAGCCCCAGCATTTT	CASSADRGQPQHF
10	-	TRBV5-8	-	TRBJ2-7	TGTGCCAGCAGCGCGTACGAGCAGTACTTC	CASSAYEQYF
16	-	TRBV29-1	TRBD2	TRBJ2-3	TGCAGCGTTGAAGTGGGGGGACTAGCGGGAGGAGATACGCAGTATTTT	CSVEVGGLAGGDTQYF
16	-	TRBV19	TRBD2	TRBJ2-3	TGTGCCAGTAGTGTCGGACGGAGACTAGCGTCAGATACGCAGTATTTT	CASSVGRRLASDTQYF
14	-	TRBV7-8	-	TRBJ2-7	TGTGCCAGCAGCTTTCGGGCCGGGGGATACGAGCAGTACTTC	CASSFRAGGYEQYF
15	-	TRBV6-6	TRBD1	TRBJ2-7	TGTGCCAGCAGTTACCCGACAGGGGGCATTTACGAGCAGTACTTC	CASSYPTGGIYEQYF
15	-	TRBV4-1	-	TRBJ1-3	TGCGCCAGCAGCCAAGTGACATTCTCTGGAAACACCATATATTTT	CASSQVTFSGNTIYF
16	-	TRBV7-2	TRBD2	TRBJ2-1	TGTGCCAGCAGCTCTACCGGGACTAGCGGGATCAATGAGCAGTTCTTC	CASSSTGTSGINEQFF
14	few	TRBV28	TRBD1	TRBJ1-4	TGTGCCAGCAGTTTAAGACAGGGAGGGGAAAAACTGTTTTTT	CASSLRQGGEKLFF
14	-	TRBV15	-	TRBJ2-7	TGTGCCACCAGCAGGGGGGCGAACTCCTACGAGCAGTACTTC	CATSRGANSYEQYF
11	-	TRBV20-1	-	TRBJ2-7	TGCAGTGCTAGAGGCGGTTGGGAGCAGTACTTC	CSARGGWEQYF
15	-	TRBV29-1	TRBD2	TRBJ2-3	TGCAGCGTTGACGGGCTAGCGGGGTCCACAGATACGCAGTATTTT	CSVDGLAGSTDTQYF
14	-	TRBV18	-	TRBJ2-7	TGTGCCAGCTCACCTGAGCGACAGATACGAGCATGGTACTTC	CASSPERQIRAWYF
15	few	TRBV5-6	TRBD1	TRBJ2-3	TGTGCCAGCAGGGAAACAGGGGGGAGCGCAGATACGCAGTATTTT	CASRETGGSADTQYF
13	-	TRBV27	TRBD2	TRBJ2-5	TGTGCCAGCCGCAAGCGGGGCCGGGAGACCCAGTACTTC	CASRKRGRETQYF
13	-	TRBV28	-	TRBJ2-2	TGTGCCTCTCAGACAGTAAACACCGGGGAGCTGTTTTTT	CASQTVNTGELFF
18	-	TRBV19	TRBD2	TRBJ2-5	TGTGCCAGTAGTCCACCGAAGTCCGGGACTAGCGGGAGAAAGACCCAGTACTTC	CASSPPKSGTSGRKTQYF
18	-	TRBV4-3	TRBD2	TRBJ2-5	TGCGCCAGCAGCCACCGTGGGGGACTAGCGGGAGGAACAGAGACCCAGTACTTC	CASSHRGGLAGGTETQYF
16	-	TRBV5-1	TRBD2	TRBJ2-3	TGCGCCAGCAGCTTGGGACTAGCGGGAGTATCAGATACGCAGTATTTT	CASSLGLAGVSDTQYF
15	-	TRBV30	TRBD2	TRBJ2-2	TGTGCCTGGGGGGGACTAGCGGGAAACACCGGGGAGCTGTTTTTT	CAWGGLAGNTGELFF
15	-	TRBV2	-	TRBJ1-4	TGTGCCAGCACCCAGGGGTCCTCAACTAATGAAAAACTGTTTTTT	CASTQGSSTNEKLFF
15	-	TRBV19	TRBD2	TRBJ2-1	TGTGCCAGTAGTATAGTAGCGGGGAAGAACAATGAGCAGTTCTTC	CASSIVAGKNNEQFF
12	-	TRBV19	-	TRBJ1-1	TGTGCCAGTAGTATGGGGGCGACTGAAGCTTTCTTT	CASSMGATEAFF
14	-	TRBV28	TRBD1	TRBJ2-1	TGTGCCAGCAGGAAGGGACAGATTAGCAATGAGCAGTTCTTC	CASRKGQISNEQFF
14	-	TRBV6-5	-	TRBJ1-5	TGTGCCAGCAGTTTAGAGAGCAGAGGGCAGCCCCAGCATTTT	CASSLESRGQPQHF
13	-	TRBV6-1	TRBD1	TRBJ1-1	TGTGCCAGCAGCCAAAACAGGGGCCCTGAAGCTTTCTTT	CASSQNRGPEAFF
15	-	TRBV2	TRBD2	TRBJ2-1	TGTGCCAGCAGTGAAGAACTAGCGGGAGTCGATGAGCAGTTCTTC	CASSEELAGVDEQFF
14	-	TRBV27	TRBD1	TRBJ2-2	TGTGCCAGCAAACAGGGGTGGGCCACCGGGGAGCTGTTTTTT	CASKQGWATGELFF
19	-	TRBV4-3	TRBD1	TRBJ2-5	TGCGCCAGCAGCCAAGATGGGTGGTCAGGGGGCTGTTTCCAAGAGACCCAGTACTTC	CASSQDGWSGGCFQETQYF